The present entry profiles one T cell receptor (beta chain) with its context. These data are taken from a study of control samples from healthy donors and cancer patients. The CDR3 consists of 13 residues. Germline lookup yields CDR1 SGHDN and CDR2 FVKESK. V was shortened by 2 bases and J by 7 bases, with 9 bases between the two germline ends. Sequencing was performed with immunoSEQ multiplex PCR; in TCRdb, only in-frame clones are kept and a portion is missing. The sample has 170,000 or so clones; more than 85% are singletons. The V and J genes are TRBV14 and TRBJ2-1; no definite D call. The sequenced material came from blood. This TCR was recovered from a middle-aged woman in good health. The CDR3 region is CASSQLRVNEQFF. CDR3 DNA: TGTGCCAGCAGCCAACTCAGAGTGAATGAGCAGTTCTTC.